What follows describes a single T cell receptor beta chain. The antigen remains unidentified. A sample-barcoded 5' primer and a J-beta primer mix were used in a second PCR of about 7 to 12 cycles. TCRdb re-called the 5' RACE reads through MiXCR, storing one row per CDR3 protein. Of more than 650,000 distinct CDR3 sequences listed, about 20% are singletons. The data derive from a study of blood T cells in healthy people across ages. Findings and caveats of the study: CMV status of donors was not determined, possibly confounding expanded clonotype changes.

The CDR3 sequence is 15 residues long. The V end lost 5 bases, the J end lost 1 base, and 16 bases lay between the germline ends. Germline V gene data show CDR1 as DFQATT and CDR2 as SNEGSKA (reference sequence). Sequencing input: blood. The clonotype originates from a man between 65 and 80 years old in good health. This rearrangement joins TRBV20-1 to TRBJ2-3; D remains ambiguous. The CDR3 loop is CSAPEVSRRTDTQYF. The CDR3, as DNA: TGCAGTGCTCCAGAGGTCAGCCGCCGCACAGATACGCAGTATTTT.